The 19 T cell receptor beta chains listed next were all sequenced from one sample in a study of metastatic and nonmetastatic thyroid tumors. No treatment of any kind had been given to any patient before thyroid surgery. With MiXCR, TCRdb reprocessed the PCR reads. This table has tens of thousands of clones, roughly 13% appearing once. Material: blood. These receptors all stem from a female donor with papillary thyroid cancer or a benign thyroid nodule (not recorded which). Some clones in this sample may be carry-over from other donors' samples.

A few counts support this clone. A junction boundary mismatches the germline segment, possibly from a read error. The rearrangement links TRBV2 to TRBJ1-5, with D possibly matching TRBD1 (5 bases). CDR3 length: 15 amino acids. The germline V gene encodes CDR1 SNHLY and CDR2 FYNNEI. In DNA, the CDR3 is TGCGCCAGCAGTGAGGGGATTGCAGACAATCAGCCCCAGCATTTT. Amino acid sequence: CASSEGIADNQPQHF.

This clone appeared many times. This chain joins TRBV5-1 and TRBJ2-7; D remains unclear. The CDR3 is made up of 13 amino acids. Looked up from germline, CDR1 is SGHRS and CDR2 is YFSETQ. V was trimmed by 0 bases and J by 6 bases, leaving 10 bases between them. For the CDR3, the DNA is TGCGCCAGCAGCTTGGACGTTGTGGGCGAGCAGTACTTC. It codes for CASSLDVVGEQYF.

At least ten counts were recorded for this clone. The chain is built from TRBV7-6 and TRBJ2-3; 9 nucleotides align to TRBD2. The CDR3 runs to 18 residues. V shed 1 base and J 1 base; nucleotides not matched to a gene: 9. In germline, CDR1 is SGHVS, CDR2 FNYEAQ. The CDR3 reads CASSLGSSGSFGTDTQYF. CDR3 nucleotide sequence: TGTGCCAGCAGCTTAGGAAGTAGCGGGAGTTTCGGCACAGATACGCAGTATTTT.

In this sample, this clone turned up many times. V and J are TRBV19 and TRBJ2-2; 9 nucleotides match TRBD2. The CDR3 contains 15 residues. CDR1 is LNHDA and CDR2 is SQIVND in the germline V gene (reference sequence). Trimming took 7 bases from V and 0 from J; bases not matched to a gene: 3. CDR3 protein: CASKPSGTNTGELFF. DNA of the CDR3: TGTGCCAGTAAACCTAGCGGGACGAACACCGGGGAGCTGTTTTTT.

This clone appeared many times. The chain carries TRBV28 and TRBJ2-7; tentatively, D is TRBD2 (5 bases). V was shortened by 4 bases and J by 6 bases, with 13 bases between the two germline ends. Germline V gene lookup returns CDR1 MDHEN and CDR2 SYDVKM. This CDR3 spans 13 amino acids. CDR3 coding DNA: TGTGCCAGCAGTTCGACCCCGGGGTCCGAGCAGTACTTC. This gives the protein CASSSTPGSEQYF.

This clone was recorded at least ten times. The V and J genes are TRBV20-1 and TRBJ1-2, with TRBD1 as a possible D gene (5 bases). Per the germline V gene, CDR1 is DFQATT and CDR2 is SNEGSKA (reference sequence). This CDR3 is built from 14 residues. V gave up 0 bases and J gave up 10 bases, with 18 bases separating them. CDR3 sequence reads: CSARDPGSTIIYTF. DNA for the CDR3: TGCAGTGCTAGAGATCCAGGGAGTACGATTATCTACACCTTC.

This clone was counted at least ten times. The chain's CDR3 is CASGGDSLSYNEQFF. Written as DNA, the CDR3 is TGTGCCAGCGGAGGGGATTCCCTCTCCTACAATGAGCAGTTCTTC. The rearrangement links TRBV6-2 or TRBV6-3 to TRBJ2-1; the D gene is possibly TRBD2 (6 bases). V lost 8 bases and J lost 0, with 14 bases in between. CDR1 and CDR2 from the germline V gene are MNHEY and SVGEGT. The CDR3 loop spans 15 amino acids.

This clone was seen many times. V is TRBV7-2 and J is TRBJ2-7; D unresolved. CDR3 length equals 15 residues. V shed 1 base and J shed 3 bases, with 13 bases lying between them. The germline V gene encodes CDR1 SGHTA and CDR2 FQGNSA. CDR3 region: CASSLGRGLGYEQYF. The CDR3 region has the DNA TGTGCCAGCAGCTTAGGAAGAGGTTTGGGCTACGAGCAGTACTTC.

This clone came up a few times. The rearrangement uses TRBV28 and TRBJ1-1; 9 bases match TRBD1. CDR1 is MDHEN and CDR2 is SYDVKM in the germline V gene. CDR3 length equals 16 residues. V lost 4 bases, J lost 0 bases, and 6 bases stayed unmatched. The chain's CDR3 is CASSSGTGCMNTEAFF. The CDR3 DNA reads as TGTGCCAGCAGTTCCGGGACAGGGTGCATGAACACTGAAGCTTTCTTT.

This clone was counted many times. This rearrangement joins TRBV28 to TRBJ1-6, with D uncertain. V lost 6 bases to trimming and J lost 9 bases, with 12 bases between them. The CDR3 spans 13 residues. Per germline, CDR1 MDHEN and CDR2 SYDVKM. CDR3 DNA: TGTGCCAGCAGCCGGCGCGGCGTTTCACCCCTCCACTTT. Protein: CASSRRGVSPLHF.

Concerning this clone itself: Possible read error: a much larger clone is one base away. This rearrangement joins TRBV5-4 to TRBJ2-7; D is uncertain. V lost 3 bases and J lost 2, with 12 bases in between. Germline V gene sequence: CDR1 SGHNT, CDR2 YYREEE (reference sequence). The CDR3 spans 14 residues. This CDR3 is CASSSWVGTYEQYF. The CDR3 DNA reads TGTGCCAGCAGCTCCTGGGTGGGAACCTACGAGCAGTACTTC. Full variable domain (missing parts from reference TRBV5-4 and TRBJ2-7): ETGVTQSPTHLIKTRGQQVTLRCSSQSGHNTVSWYQQALGQGPQFIFQYYREEENGRGNFPPRFSGLQFPNYSSELNVNALELDDSALYLCASSSWVGTYEQYFGPGTRLTVT.

There are many counts of this clone. The chain joins TRBV6-4 to TRBJ2-2; 9 bases agree with TRBD1. There are 14 residues in the CDR3. Germline V gives CDR1 MRHNA, CDR2 SNTAGT. Unmatched junction bases numbered 4, after V lost 6 bases and J lost 5 bases. CDR3 sequence (DNA): TGTGCCAGCAGCGAGGGGACAGGGACCGGGGAGCTGTTTTTT. Its protein is CASSEGTGTGELFF.

This clone has ten or more counts. The chain carries TRBV9 and TRBJ2-2, with 8 positions matching TRBD2. V lost 4 bases and J lost 2; bases outside the gene matches: 7. Germline-derived CDR1 and CDR2 are SGDLS and YYNGEE. The CDR3 totals 16 residues. The chain's CDR3 is CASSPTAGENTGELFF. CDR3 DNA sequence: TGTGCCAGCAGCCCCACAGCGGGAGAAAACACCGGGGAGCTGTTTTTT.

Many counts were recorded for this clone. The chain couples TRBV20-1 to TRBJ2-1; perhaps TRBD2 as D (5 bases). Trimming left V 4 bases short and J 0 bases short, with 10 bases between. CDR3 length: 14 amino acids. Germline V CDR1 and CDR2: DFQATT, SNEGSKA (reference sequence). DNA of the CDR3: TGCAGTGCTAACGGGATTAACTCCTACAATGAGCAGTTCTTC. Amino acids: CSANGINSYNEQFF.

In this sample, this clone turned up once. Just one base apart from a much larger clone, this may be a read error. Other DNA sequences within the sample encode an identical CDR3. The chain is built from TRBV5-4 and TRBJ1-2, with D unresolved. This CDR3 region has 12 residues. The germline V gene has CDR1 SGHNT and CDR2 YYREEE (reference sequence). CDR3 protein: CASSLSYDGYTF. The CDR3 DNA reads as TGTGCCAGCAGCTTGTCCTATGATGGTTACACCTTC.

Of note for this clone: A much larger clonotype is one base distant, so this may be a read error. The chain joins TRBV20-1 to TRBJ2-1; TRBD2 might be the D (6 bases). The germline gives CDR1 DFQATT, CDR2 SNEGSKA (reference sequence). This CDR3 has 13 amino acids. Trimming took off 6 bases at V and 4 bases at J, with 13 bases between the two ends. Written as DNA, the CDR3 is TGCAGTGCGATGATTAGCGGTTACAATGAGCAGTTCTTC. Its translation is CSAMISGYNEQFF.

This clone occurred many times. The chain employs TRBV7-9 and TRBJ1-5; perhaps TRBD1 as D (6 bases). Germline CDR1 is SEHNR and CDR2 is FQNEAQ (reference sequence). The CDR3 totals 13 residues. Between the trimmed V and J ends, which lost 4 bases and 6 bases, there was a span of 10 bases. This chain's CDR3 is CASSYRERQPQHF. The DNA for the CDR3 is TGTGCCAGCAGCTACAGGGAACGTCAGCCCCAGCATTTT.

The J gene is TRBJ2-1, the V gene TRBV4-1, with D possibly matching TRBD1 (6 bases). V lost 2 bases to trimming and J lost 4 bases, with 15 bases between them. The CDR3 consists of 16 residues. From germline, CDR1 is MGHRA and CDR2 YSYEKL. CDR3 amino acids: CASSQRIGTIYNEQFF. DNA of the CDR3: TGCGCCAGCAGCCAAAGAATAGGGACAATATACAATGAGCAGTTCTTC.

This clone was recorded at least ten times. The DNA for the CDR3 is TGTGCCAGCAGTCCCAGGGGGCAGACAGATACGCAGTATTTT. Its translation is CASSPRGQTDTQYF. The chain has TRBV7-3 and TRBJ2-3; 8 bases match TRBD1. Unmatched junction bases numbered 5, after V lost 6 bases and J lost 3 bases. CDR1 is SGHTA and CDR2 is FQGTGA in the germline V gene. This CDR3 has 14 amino acids.